This T cell receptor (beta chain) was recovered during a study of response to subunit inactivated influenza vaccine. This CDR3 spans 15 amino acids. Germline trimming cut 5 bases from V and 8 bases from J; bases unmatched to any gene: 6. TCRdb processed the RT-PCR reads anew with MiXCR; each CDR3 protein has one entry. Found here are under 800,000 distinct CDR3 sequences, approximately 14% of them singletons; the top ten hold 6% to 7%. The chain couples TRBV12-3 or TRBV12-4 to TRBJ2-2; 12 bases match TRBD2. The source was PBMCs from blood, collected approximately 15 days before vaccination. This TCR came from a man over 45 who received an inactivated influenza vaccine. This chain's CDR3 is CASSQTSGGGGELFF. CDR3 coding DNA: TGTGCCAGCAGTCAGACTAGCGGGGGAGGAGGGGAGCTGTTTTTT.